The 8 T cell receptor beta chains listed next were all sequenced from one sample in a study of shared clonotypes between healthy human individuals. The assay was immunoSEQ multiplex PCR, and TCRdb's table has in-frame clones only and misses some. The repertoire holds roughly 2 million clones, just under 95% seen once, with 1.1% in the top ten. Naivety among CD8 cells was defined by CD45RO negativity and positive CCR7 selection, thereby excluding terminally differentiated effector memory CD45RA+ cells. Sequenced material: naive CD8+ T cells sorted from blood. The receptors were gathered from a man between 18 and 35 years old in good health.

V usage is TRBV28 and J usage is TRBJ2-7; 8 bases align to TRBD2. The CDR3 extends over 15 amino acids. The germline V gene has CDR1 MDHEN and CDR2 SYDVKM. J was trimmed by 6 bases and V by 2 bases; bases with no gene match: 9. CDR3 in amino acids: CASSLVDGGASEQYF. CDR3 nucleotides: TGTGCCAGCAGTTTAGTCGACGGGGGGGCCTCCGAGCAGTACTTC. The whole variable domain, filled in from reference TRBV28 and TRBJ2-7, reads DVKVTQSSRYLVKRTGEKVFLECVQDMDHENMFWYRQDPGLGLRLIYFSYDVKMKEKGDIPEGYSVSREKKERFSLILESASTNQTSMYLCASSLVDGGASEQYFGPGTRLTVT.

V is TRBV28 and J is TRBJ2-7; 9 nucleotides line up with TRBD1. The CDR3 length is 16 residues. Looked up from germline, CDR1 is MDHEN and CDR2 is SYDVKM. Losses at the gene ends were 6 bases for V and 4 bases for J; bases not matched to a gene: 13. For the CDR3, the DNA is TGTGCCAGCAGCCAAACTGATTCGACAGGGGGTTACGAGCAGTACTTC. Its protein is CASSQTDSTGGYEQYF.

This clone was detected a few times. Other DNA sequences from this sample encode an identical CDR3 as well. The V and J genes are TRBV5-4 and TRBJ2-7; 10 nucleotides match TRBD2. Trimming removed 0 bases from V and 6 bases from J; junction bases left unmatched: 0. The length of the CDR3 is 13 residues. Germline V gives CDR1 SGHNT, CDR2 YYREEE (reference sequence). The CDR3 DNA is TGTGCCAGCAGCTTGGGGACTAGCGGCGAGCAGTACTTC. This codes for CASSLGTSGEQYF.

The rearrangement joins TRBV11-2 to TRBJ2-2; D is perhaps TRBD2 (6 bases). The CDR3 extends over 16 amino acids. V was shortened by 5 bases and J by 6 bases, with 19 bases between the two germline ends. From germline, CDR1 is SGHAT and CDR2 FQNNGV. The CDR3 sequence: CASSLGRQSAPGELFF. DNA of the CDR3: TGTGCCAGCAGCCTAGGGAGGCAGTCGGCGCCCGGGGAGCTGTTTTTT.

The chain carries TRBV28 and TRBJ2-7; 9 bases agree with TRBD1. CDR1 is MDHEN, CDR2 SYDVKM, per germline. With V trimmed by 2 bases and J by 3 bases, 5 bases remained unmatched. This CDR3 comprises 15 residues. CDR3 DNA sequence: TGTGCCAGCAGTTTAAAACAGGGGGCCGGCTACGAGCAGTACTTC. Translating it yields CASSLKQGAGYEQYF.

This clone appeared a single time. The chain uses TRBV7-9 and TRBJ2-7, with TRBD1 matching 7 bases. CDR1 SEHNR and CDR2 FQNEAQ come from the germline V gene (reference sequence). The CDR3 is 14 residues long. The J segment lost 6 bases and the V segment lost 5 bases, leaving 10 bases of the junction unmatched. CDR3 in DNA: TGTGCCAGCAGCCCGGTCGGTAGGGGGCCCGAGCAGTACTTC. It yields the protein CASSPVGRGPEQYF.

The CDR3 bases are TGTGCCACCTCGAAGGCAGAACGAGACTACGAGCAGTACTTC. Protein: CATSKAERDYEQYF. This sequence joins TRBV15 and TRBJ2-7, with D unclear. The CDR3 is 14 amino acids. V was cut by 8 bases and J by 3 bases, with 17 bases left in between. Looked up from germline, CDR1 is LNHNV and CDR2 is YYDKDF (reference sequence).

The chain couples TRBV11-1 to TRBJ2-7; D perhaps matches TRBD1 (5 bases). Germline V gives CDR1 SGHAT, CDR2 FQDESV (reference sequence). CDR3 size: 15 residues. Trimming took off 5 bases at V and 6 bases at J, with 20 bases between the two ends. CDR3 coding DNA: TGTGCCAGCAGCCCCGAACATAACAGGTTTGGCGAGCAGTACTTC. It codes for CASSPEHNRFGEQYF.